This T cell receptor beta chain was retrieved from a study of cytotoxic CD8 clonotypes in ibrutinib-treated CLL. The wider study: Included were approximately ten relapsed/refractory and about 14 treatment-naive patients, of whom approximately 17 were IGHV unmutated. The sample average was roughly 240,000 productive templates and roughly 90,000 productive rearrangements. Regarding the study as a whole: Upon ibrutinib response clonality rose, and upon progression it fell back toward baseline.

This clone was seen only a few times. What it binds is unknown. Investigators sourced around 1.8 micrograms of genomic DNA from cryopreserved PBMCs for TCR beta libraries. Assay: immunoSEQ multiplex PCR; the TCRdb copy retains only in-frame clones and omits some. This sample yields about 50,000 clones, of which approximately 50% are seen a single time; 30% to 35% belongs to the top ten. The CDR3 is 12 amino acids. V shed 7 bases and J shed 2 bases, with 9 bases lying between them. Germline CDR1 GTSNPN, CDR2 SVGIG (reference sequence). The sample here was PBMCs, taken after 12 months of ibrutinib treatment. J is TRBJ2-1 and V is TRBV30; D gene uncertain. The source is a human donor with chronic lymphocytic leukemia. The chain's CDR3 is CASAGTYNEQFF. CDR3 nucleotides: TGTGCCTCCGCTGGCACCTACAATGAGCAGTTCTTC.